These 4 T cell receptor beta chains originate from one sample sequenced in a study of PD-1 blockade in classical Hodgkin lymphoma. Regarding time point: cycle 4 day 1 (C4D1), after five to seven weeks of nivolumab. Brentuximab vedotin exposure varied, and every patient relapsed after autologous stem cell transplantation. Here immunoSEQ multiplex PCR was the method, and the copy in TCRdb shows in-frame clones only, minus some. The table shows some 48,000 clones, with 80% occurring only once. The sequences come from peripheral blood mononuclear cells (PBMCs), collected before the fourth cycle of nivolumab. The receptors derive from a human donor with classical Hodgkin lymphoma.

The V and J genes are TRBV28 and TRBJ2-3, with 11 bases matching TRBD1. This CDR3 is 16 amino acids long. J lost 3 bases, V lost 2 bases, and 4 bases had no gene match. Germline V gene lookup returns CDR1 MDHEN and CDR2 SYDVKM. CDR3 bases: TGTGCCAGCAGTTTAGCAGGACAGGGGGCAACAGATACGCAGTATTTT. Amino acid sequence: CASSLAGQGATDTQYF.

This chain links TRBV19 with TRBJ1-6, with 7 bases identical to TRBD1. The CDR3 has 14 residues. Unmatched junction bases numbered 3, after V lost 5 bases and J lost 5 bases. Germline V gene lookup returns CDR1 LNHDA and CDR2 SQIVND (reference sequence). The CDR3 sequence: CASSSGTDNSPLHF. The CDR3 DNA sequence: TGTGCCAGTAGTTCCGGGACAGATAATTCACCCCTCCACTTT.

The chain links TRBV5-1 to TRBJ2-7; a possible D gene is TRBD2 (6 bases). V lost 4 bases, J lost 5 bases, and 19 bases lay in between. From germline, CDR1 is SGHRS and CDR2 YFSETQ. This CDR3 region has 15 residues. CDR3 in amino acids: CASSRQTTSLDEQYF. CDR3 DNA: TGCGCCAGCAGCCGGCAGACGACTAGTTTAGACGAGCAGTACTTC. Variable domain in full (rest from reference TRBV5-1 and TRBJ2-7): KAGVTQTPRYLIKTRGQQVTLSCSPISGHRSVSWYQQTPGQGLQFLFEYFSETQRNKGNFPGRFSGRQFSNSRSEMNVSTLELGDSALYLCASSRQTTSLDEQYFGPGTRLTVT.

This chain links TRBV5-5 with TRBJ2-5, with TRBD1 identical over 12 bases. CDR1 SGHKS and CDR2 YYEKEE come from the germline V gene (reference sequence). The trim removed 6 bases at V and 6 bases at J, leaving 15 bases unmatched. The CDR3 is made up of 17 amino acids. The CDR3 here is CASTMFPGTGGAQTQYF. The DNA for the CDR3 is TGTGCCAGCACCATGTTTCCCGGGACAGGGGGCGCACAGACCCAGTACTTC.